Each of the 5 T cell receptor beta chains below was sequenced from the same sample in a study of T cell responses to AZD1222 COVID-19 vaccine. Clones were sequenced by immunoSEQ multiplex PCR, and TCRdb holds only the in-frame ones, with some missing. The sample lists about 75,000 clones, around 89% occurring once. The sample was peripheral blood, taken 28 days after the second dose of the MenACWY control vaccine. The receptor set was obtained from an adult who received the MenACWY meningococcal vaccine as a control.

The chain employs TRBV30 and TRBJ1-6; the D is unclear. Germline CDR1 reads GTSNPN; CDR2 reads SVGIG (reference sequence). The V end lost 3 bases, the J end lost 9 bases, and 9 bases lay between the germline ends. The CDR3 extends over 12 amino acids. CDR3 sequence: CAWSGVGSPLHF. CDR3 DNA sequence: TGTGCCTGGAGCGGGGTTGGTTCACCCCTCCACTTT.

In its sample, this clone was seen a few times. The genes are TRBV6-2 or TRBV6-3 and TRBJ2-2; TRBD2 matches 7 bases. From germline, CDR1 is MNHEY and CDR2 SVGEGT. J lost 7 bases, V lost 0 bases, and 5 bases had no gene match. The CDR3 has 15 residues. CDR3 protein: CASSYSSGEGGELFF. CDR3 DNA: TGTGCCAGCAGTTACTCGAGCGGGGAAGGCGGGGAGCTGTTTTTT.

This chain uses TRBV7-8 with TRBJ1-1, with 7 positions matching TRBD1. Germline-derived CDR1 and CDR2 are SGHVS and FQNEAQ. CDR3 length: 16 residues. J lost 2 bases, V lost 1 base, and 7 bases had no gene match. DNA of the CDR3: TGTGCCAGCAGCTTAGACACCGGGACAGCTAACACTGAAGCTTTCTTT. Its translation: CASSLDTGTANTEAFF.

The chain uses TRBV11-3 and TRBJ2-5; D may be TRBD1 (6 bases). With 0 bases removed from V and 1 base from J, the gap between germline ends came to 15 bases. Germline CDR1 SGHNT, CDR2 YENEEA. The length of the CDR3 is 17 residues. As DNA, the CDR3 is TGTGCCAGCAGCTTAGATAGGGCGAGGGGGTTCCAAGAGACCCAGTACTTC. The encoded protein is CASSLDRARGFQETQYF.

The chain has TRBV7-8 and TRBJ2-7; 9 bases are shared with TRBD2. Germline CDR1 and CDR2: SGHVS and FQNEAQ. V dropped 3 bases and J dropped 0; count of bases not matched to a gene: 6. The CDR3 has 16 amino acids. In DNA, the CDR3 is TGTGCCAGCAGCTTCCAGACTAGCGGCCGCTCCTACGAGCAGTACTTC. It is translated as CASSFQTSGRSYEQYF.